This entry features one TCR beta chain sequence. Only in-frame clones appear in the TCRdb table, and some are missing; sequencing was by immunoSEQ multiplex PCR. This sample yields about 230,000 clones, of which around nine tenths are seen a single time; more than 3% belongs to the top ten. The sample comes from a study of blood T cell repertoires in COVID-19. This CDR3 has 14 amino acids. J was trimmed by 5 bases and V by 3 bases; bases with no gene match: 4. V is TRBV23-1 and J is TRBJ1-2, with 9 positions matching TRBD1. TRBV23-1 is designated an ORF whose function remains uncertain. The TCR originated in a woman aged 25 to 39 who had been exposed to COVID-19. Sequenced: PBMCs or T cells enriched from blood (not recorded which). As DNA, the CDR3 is TGCGCCAGCAGTCAGGGACAGGGTGGGTATGGCTACACCTTC. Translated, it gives CASSQGQGGYGYTF.